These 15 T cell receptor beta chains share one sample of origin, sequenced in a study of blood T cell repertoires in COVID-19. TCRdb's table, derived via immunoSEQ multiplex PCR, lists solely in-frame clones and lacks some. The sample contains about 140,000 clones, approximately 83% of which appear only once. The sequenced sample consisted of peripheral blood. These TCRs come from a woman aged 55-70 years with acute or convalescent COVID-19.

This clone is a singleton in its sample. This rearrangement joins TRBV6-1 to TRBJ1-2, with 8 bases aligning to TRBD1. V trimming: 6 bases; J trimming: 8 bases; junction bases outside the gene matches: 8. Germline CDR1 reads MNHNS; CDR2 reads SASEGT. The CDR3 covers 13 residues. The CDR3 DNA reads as TGTGCCAGCAGCCTAGACAGGGGCGCAGGCTACACCTTC. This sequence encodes CASSLDRGAGYTF.

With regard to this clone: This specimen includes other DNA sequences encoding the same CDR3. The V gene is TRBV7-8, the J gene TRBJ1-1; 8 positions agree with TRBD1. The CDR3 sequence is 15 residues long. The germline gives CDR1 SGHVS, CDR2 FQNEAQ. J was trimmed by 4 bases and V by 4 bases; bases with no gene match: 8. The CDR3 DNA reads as TGTGCCAGCAGCTCCGGGACAGGATGGAGCACTGAAGCTTTCTTT. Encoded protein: CASSSGTGWSTEAFF.

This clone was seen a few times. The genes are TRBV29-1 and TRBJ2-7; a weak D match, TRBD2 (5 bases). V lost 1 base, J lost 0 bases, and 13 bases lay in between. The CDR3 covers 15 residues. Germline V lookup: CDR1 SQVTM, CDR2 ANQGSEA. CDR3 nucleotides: TGCAGCGTTGAAGGGGGAGCCGAGCTCTCCTACGAGCAGTACTTC. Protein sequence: CSVEGGAELSYEQYF.

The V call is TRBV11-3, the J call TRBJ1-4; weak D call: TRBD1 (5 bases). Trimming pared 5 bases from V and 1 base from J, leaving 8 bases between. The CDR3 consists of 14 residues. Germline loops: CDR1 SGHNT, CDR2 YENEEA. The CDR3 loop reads CASSPRETNEKLFF. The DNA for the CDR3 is TGTGCCAGCAGCCCCAGGGAAACTAATGAAAAACTGTTTTTT.

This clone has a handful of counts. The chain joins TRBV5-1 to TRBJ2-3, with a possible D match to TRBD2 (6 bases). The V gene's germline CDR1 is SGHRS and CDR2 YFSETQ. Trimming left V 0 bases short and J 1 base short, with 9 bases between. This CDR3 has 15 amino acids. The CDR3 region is CASSLDASGTDTQYF. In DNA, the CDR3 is TGCGCCAGCAGCTTGGATGCTAGCGGCACAGATACGCAGTATTTT.

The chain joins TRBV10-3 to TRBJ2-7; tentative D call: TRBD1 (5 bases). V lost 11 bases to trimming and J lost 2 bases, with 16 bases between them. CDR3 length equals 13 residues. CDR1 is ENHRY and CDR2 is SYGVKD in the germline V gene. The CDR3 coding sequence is TGTGCCGTGCAGGGTAAATCGCCCTACGAGCAGTACTTC. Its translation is CAVQGKSPYEQYF.

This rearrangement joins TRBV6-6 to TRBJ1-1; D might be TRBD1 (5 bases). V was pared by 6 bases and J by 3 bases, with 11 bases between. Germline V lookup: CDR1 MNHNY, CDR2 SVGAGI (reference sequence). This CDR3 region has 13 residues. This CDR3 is CASSFSGDTEAFF. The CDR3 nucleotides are TGTGCCAGCAGCTTTTCGGGGGACACTGAAGCTTTCTTT.

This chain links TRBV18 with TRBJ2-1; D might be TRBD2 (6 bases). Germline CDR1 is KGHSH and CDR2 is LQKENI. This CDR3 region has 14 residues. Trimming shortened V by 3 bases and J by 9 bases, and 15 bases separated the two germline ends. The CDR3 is CASSPAGPGGEQFF. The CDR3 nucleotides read TGTGCCAGCTCACCTGCGGGCCCCGGGGGTGAGCAGTTCTTC.

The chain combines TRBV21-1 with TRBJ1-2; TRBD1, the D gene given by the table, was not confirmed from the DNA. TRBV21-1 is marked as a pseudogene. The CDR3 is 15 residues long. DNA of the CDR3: TGTGCCAGCAGCAAAGGTGGGACAGAGCGCTATGGCTACACCTTC. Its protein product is CASSKGGTERYGYTF.

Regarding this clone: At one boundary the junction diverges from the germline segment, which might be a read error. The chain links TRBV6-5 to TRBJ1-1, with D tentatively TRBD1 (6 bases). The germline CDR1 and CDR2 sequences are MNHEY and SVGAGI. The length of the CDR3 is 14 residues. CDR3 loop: CASSLVGQNTEAFF. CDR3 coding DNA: TGTGCCAGCAGTTTGGTCGGACAGAACACTGAGGCTTTCTTT.

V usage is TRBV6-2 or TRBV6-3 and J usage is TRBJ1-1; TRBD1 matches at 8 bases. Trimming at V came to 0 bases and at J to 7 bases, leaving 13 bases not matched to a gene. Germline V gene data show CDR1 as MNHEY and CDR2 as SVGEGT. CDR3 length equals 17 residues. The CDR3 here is CASSYSSWTGIRNEAFF. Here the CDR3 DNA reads TGTGCCAGCAGTTACTCGTCATGGACAGGGATTAGGAATGAAGCTTTCTTT.

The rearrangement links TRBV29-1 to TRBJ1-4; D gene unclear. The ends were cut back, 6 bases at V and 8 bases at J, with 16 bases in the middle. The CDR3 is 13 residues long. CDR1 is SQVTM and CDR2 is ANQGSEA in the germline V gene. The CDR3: CSVMSEKPEKLFF. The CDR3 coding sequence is TGCAGCGTAATGAGTGAAAAGCCGGAAAAACTGTTTTTT.

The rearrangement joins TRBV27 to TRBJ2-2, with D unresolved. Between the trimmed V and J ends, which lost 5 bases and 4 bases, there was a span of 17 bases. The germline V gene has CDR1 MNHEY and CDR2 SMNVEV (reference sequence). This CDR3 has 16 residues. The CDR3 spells CASSVLGPGGTGELFF. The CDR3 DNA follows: TGTGCCAGCAGTGTACTCGGTCCCGGCGGCACCGGGGAGCTGTTTTTT.

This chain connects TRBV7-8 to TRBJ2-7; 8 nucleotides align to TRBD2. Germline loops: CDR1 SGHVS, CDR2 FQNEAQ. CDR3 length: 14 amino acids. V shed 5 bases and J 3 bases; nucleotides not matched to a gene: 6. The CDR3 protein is CASSRRTSFYEQYF. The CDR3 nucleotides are TGTGCCAGCAGCCGAAGGACTAGCTTCTACGAGCAGTACTTC.

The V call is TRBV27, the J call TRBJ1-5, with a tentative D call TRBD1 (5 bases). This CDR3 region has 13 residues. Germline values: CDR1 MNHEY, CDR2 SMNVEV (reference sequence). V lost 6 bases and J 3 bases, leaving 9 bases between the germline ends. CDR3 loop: CASRRDSNQPQHF. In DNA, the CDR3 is TGTGCCAGCAGGCGGGACTCCAATCAGCCCCAGCATTTT.